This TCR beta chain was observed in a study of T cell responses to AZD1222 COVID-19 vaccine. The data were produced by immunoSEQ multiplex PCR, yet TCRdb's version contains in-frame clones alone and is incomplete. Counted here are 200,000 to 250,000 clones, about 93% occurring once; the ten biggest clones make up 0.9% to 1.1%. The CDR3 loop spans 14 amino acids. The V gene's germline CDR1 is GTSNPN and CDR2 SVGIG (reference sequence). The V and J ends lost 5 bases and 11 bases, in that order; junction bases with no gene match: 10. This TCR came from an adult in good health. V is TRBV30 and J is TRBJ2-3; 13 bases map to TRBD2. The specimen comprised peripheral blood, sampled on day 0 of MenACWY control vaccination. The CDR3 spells CAWSTSGGALGQYF. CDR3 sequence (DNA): TGTGCCTGGTCTACTAGCGGGGGGGCCTTAGGGCAGTATTTT.